This T cell receptor (beta chain) comes out of a study of blood T cell repertoires in COVID-19. Overall study: From T cells, B-cell-depleted T cells, or PBMCs came the material, which was cDNA or gDNA.

In the authors' workflow: For nucleated cells, counts were estimated from reference gene primer amplification. Repertoires were generated with immunoSEQ multiplex PCR, while TCRdb's copy carries only in-frame clones and drops some. V and J calls and clone size are given by that table; D and trimming were obtained from the DNA. The sample has 200,000 to 300,000 clones; roughly 80% are singletons. CDR3 length equals 15 residues. The V end was cut by 5 bases, the J end by 7 bases, with 21 bases between. Germline CDR1 and CDR2: MNHNY and SVGAGI (reference sequence). This sequence originates from a woman aged 55-69 years with active or convalescent COVID-19. This rearrangement joins TRBV6-6 to TRBJ2-7, with D possibly being TRBD2 (6 bases). Sequenced sample: peripheral blood. The CDR3 is CASSRGYGVEGEQYF. The CDR3 nucleotides are TGTGCCAGCAGTCGAGGCTACGGGGTGGAGGGGGAGCAGTACTTC.